This T cell receptor (beta chain) is from a study of blood T cell repertoires in COVID-19. Study context: COVID-19 samples from acute and convalescent phases originated in the United States, Italy and Spain. Nucleic acid was either cDNA or gDNA, and it came from T cells, B-cell-depleted T cells, or PBMCs.

Trimming stripped 5 bases from V and 0 bases from J, with 17 bases between. The CDR3 length is 15 residues. Per germline, CDR1 GTSNPN and CDR2 SVGIG (reference sequence). Produced via immunoSEQ multiplex PCR; TCRdb's table is partial and in-frame only. The sample records some 120,000 clones, approximately 90% being singletons. Sequenced sample: peripheral blood. The chain carries TRBV30 and TRBJ2-7; D gene ambiguous. The TCR comes from a human donor in a cohort sampled during active COVID-19. CDR3 DNA sequence: TGTGCCTGGGATGAACCGCATGCGGTCTCCTACGAGCAGTACTTC. It translates to CAWDEPHAVSYEQYF.